Below are 16 T cell receptor beta chains sequenced from a single sample in a study of Graves' ophthalmopathy and Graves' hyperthyroidism (dated by TCRdb to between 2017 and 2018). Sequencing relied on an Illumina HiSeq 2000. TCR beta CDR3 regions were amplified from RNA transcripts for repertoire sequencing. HTBI primers and the Qiagen OneStep RT-PCR kit were used in a first-round RT-PCR, which was followed by a second-round multiplex PCR, size selection and purification. TCRdb itself trimmed the public reads at Q25 with fastp, ran MiXCR and retained productive beta chains. Every CDR3 protein is listed once, alongside the most common genes and DNA of its rows. The sample profile shows about 220,000 distinct CDR3 sequences; 20% to 25% of them were found once. The ten biggest clones cover roughly 40% of the sample. The sample taken for sequencing was peripheral blood. The receptor set was obtained from a woman aged 45-59 years with Graves' ophthalmopathy. Donor details come from another sample of the same person, matched by shared clones.

Remarks on this clonotype: At one of its ends the junction is not consistent with the germline gene, which may arise from a read error. The chain recombines TRBV6-5 with TRBJ2-6; 10 nucleotides agree with TRBD1. CDR1 is MNHEY and CDR2 is SVGAGI in the germline V gene. The CDR3 covers 17 residues. CDR3 nucleotides: TGTGCCAGCAGTTACGGGACAGGGGTCTCTGGGGCCAACGTCCTGACTTTT. Its protein is CASSYGTGVSGANVLTF.

This clonotype was recorded many times. With a much larger clone just one base away, this may be a read error. The rearrangement links TRBV28 to TRBJ1-6, with TRBD1 matching 7 bases. Germline CDR1 reads MDHEN; CDR2 reads SYDVKM. The CDR3 runs to 14 residues. V gave up 5 bases and J gave up 7 bases; unmatched junction bases: 5. In DNA, the CDR3 is TGTGCCAGCAGTCCGGACAGGTGGAATTCACCCCTCCACTTT. This gives the protein CASSPDRWNSPLHF.

This clonotype showed up many times. The chain uses TRBV28 and TRBJ2-5, with a possible D match to TRBD2 (5 bases). The V gene's germline CDR1 is MDHEN and CDR2 SYDVKM. The CDR3 sequence is 14 residues long. The germline V and J ends were trimmed by 5 bases and 5 bases, with 15 bases remaining between them. The CDR3 DNA reads as TGTGCCAGCAGTCTCCTTGGAGGTTTGGAGACCCAGTACTTC. This translates into CASSLLGGLETQYF. The full variable domain, its missing parts supplied by reference TRBV28 and TRBJ2-5, is DVKVTQSSRYLVKRTGEKVFLECVQDMDHENMFWYRQDPGLGLRLIYFSYDVKMKEKGDIPEGYSVSREKKERFSLILESASTNQTSMYLCASSLLGGLETQYFGPGTRLLVL.

The rearrangement uses TRBV6-2 or TRBV6-3 and TRBJ1-6; D gene unclear. V lost 0 bases, J lost 7 bases, and 10 bases lay in between. Germline V lookup: CDR1 MNHEY, CDR2 SVGEGT. The CDR3 length is 15 residues. The CDR3 nucleotides read TGTGCCAGCAGTTACTCGGGCAGAAACAATTCACCCCTCCACTTT. This translates into CASSYSGRNNSPLHF.

Note on this clonotype: An end of the junction differs from the germline gene, which may be a read error. The V gene is TRBV6-2 or TRBV6-3, the J gene TRBJ2-7; D is unresolved. The length of the CDR3 is 15 residues. CDR1 MNHEY and CDR2 SVGEGT come from the germline V gene. CDR3 nucleotides: TGTGCCAGCAGTTACCAAGGGCACCAAAACTACGAGGAGTACTTC. Translation gives CASSYQGHQNYEEYF.

This clonotype has at least ten counts. The gene calls are TRBV7-3 and TRBJ2-1, with 9 nucleotides matching TRBD2. CDR3 length equals 16 residues. Per germline, CDR1 SGHTA and CDR2 FQGTGA. The V segment lost 6 bases and the J segment 0 bases; nucleotides outside the gene matches: 6. CDR3 in DNA: TGTGCCAGCAGTCGTAGCGGGAGCTTCTCCTACAATGAGCAGTTCTTC. Encoded protein: CASSRSGSFSYNEQFF.

This clonotype has just a few counts. This rearrangement joins TRBV5-6 to TRBJ1-3, with 7 nucleotides matching TRBD1. Trimming at V came to 0 bases and at J to 0 bases, leaving 3 bases not matched to a gene. CDR3 length: 16 residues. Germline V gives CDR1 SGHDT, CDR2 YYEEEE. The CDR3 sequence: CASSLVGGLSGNTIYF. The CDR3 nucleotides are TGTGCCAGCAGCTTGGTAGGGGGCCTCTCTGGAAACACCATATATTTT.

The sample holds many counts of this clonotype. V is TRBV29-1 and J is TRBJ2-5; D ambiguous. Germline V gene sequence: CDR1 SQVTM, CDR2 ANQGSEA. The CDR3 has 10 amino acids. Trimming cost V 7 bases and J 5 bases, with 8 bases left between them. DNA for the CDR3: TGCAGCGCCGAGGACGAGACCCAGTACTTC. This gives the protein CSAEDETQYF.

This clonotype was recorded at least ten times. This chain joins TRBV12-3 or TRBV12-4 and TRBJ2-7, with D possibly TRBD2 on 6 matching bases. This CDR3 is 14 amino acids long. Trimming left V 6 bases short and J 0 bases short, with 12 bases between. CDR3 in DNA: TGTGCCAGCAGCCTGGAGGGAATCTCCTACGAGCAGTACTTC. Its translation is CASSLEGISYEQYF.

This chain connects TRBV28 to TRBJ2-2, with D hard to call. The ends were cut back, 4 bases at V and 0 bases at J, with 12 bases in the middle. The CDR3 extends over 16 amino acids. Per the germline V gene, CDR1 is MDHEN and CDR2 is SYDVKM. The CDR3 DNA follows: TGTGCCAGCAGTTCGGAACATTTACCGAACACCGGGGAGCTGTTTTTT. Its protein is CASSSEHLPNTGELFF. Full variable domain (outside the CDR3, taken from reference TRBV28 and TRBJ2-2): DVKVTQSSRYLVKRTGEKVFLECVQDMDHENMFWYRQDPGLGLRLIYFSYDVKMKEKGDIPEGYSVSREKKERFSLILESASTNQTSMYLCASSSEHLPNTGELFFGEGSRLTVL.

The chain employs TRBV5-1 and TRBJ1-3, with a possible D match to TRBD1 (5 bases). This CDR3 is built from 15 residues. CDR1 and CDR2 from the germline V gene are SGHRS and YFSETQ. Trimming took off 0 bases at V and 2 bases at J, with 9 bases between the two ends. The CDR3 region is CASSLAGAAGNTIYF. As DNA, the CDR3 is TGCGCCAGCAGCTTGGCCGGGGCAGCTGGAAACACCATATATTTT.

This clonotype was detected ten times or more. This chain joins TRBV12-3 or TRBV12-4 and TRBJ1-2; 9 nucleotides align to TRBD1. Germline trimming cut 1 base from V and 4 bases from J; bases unmatched to any gene: 4. The CDR3 runs 15 residues. The DNA of the CDR3 is TGTGCCAGCAGTTTAGGCGGGACAGGGAGCTATGGCTACACCTTC. It specifies CASSLGGTGSYGYTF.

Many counts were recorded for this clonotype. The J gene is TRBJ2-2, the V gene TRBV12-3 or TRBV12-4; no clear D. The V end was cut by 6 bases, the J end by 4 bases, with 9 bases between. The CDR3 is 13 amino acids. The CDR3 nucleotides read TGTGCCAGCAGCTACTTCGCCACCGGGGAGCTGTTTTTT. Residues: CASSYFATGELFF.

The CDR3 is CASSLNGGRGLNTEAFF. The CDR3 DNA reads TGCGCCAGCAGCTTGAACGGAGGCAGGGGATTGAACACTGAAGCTTTCTTT. The V and J genes are TRBV5-1 and TRBJ1-1, with TRBD1 as a possible D gene (6 bases). Per the germline V gene, CDR1 is SGHRS and CDR2 is YFSETQ. Trimming pared 1 base from V and 0 bases from J, leaving 16 bases between. The CDR3 is 17 residues long.

V and J are TRBV2 and TRBJ2-7, with D tentatively TRBD1 (6 bases). Between the trimmed V and J ends, which lost 6 bases and 1 base, there was a span of 10 bases. Germline V gene sequence: CDR1 SNHLY, CDR2 FYNNEI. There are 13 residues in the CDR3. CDR3 nucleotide sequence: TGTGCCAGCAGCCTAGACAGGTCCTACGAGCAGTACTTC. Translated: CASSLDRSYEQYF. The full variable domain, in which reference TRBV2 and TRBJ2-7 provide the parts outside the CDR3, is EPEVTQTPSHQVTQMGQEVILRCVPISNHLYFYWYRQILGQKVEFLVSFYNNEISEKSEIFDDQFSVERPDGSNFTLKIRSTKLEDSAMYFCASSLDRSYEQYFGPGTRLTVT.

This clonotype was seen only a few times. At one of its ends the junction is not consistent with the germline gene, which may arise from a read error. V and J are TRBV12-3 or TRBV12-4 and TRBJ1-2; D perhaps matches TRBD1 (5 bases). This CDR3 is built from 15 residues. This CDR3 reads CASSPTVDNPYGYIF. CDR3 nucleotide sequence: TGTGCCAGCAGTCCGACAGTGGACAACCCCTATGGCTACATCTTC.